One sample yielded the 27 T cell receptor beta chains listed below, sequenced in a study of neurological immune-mediated disorders. TCRdb processed the 5' RACE reads anew with MiXCR; each CDR3 protein has one entry. The table has 15,000 to 20,000 distinct CDR3 sequences, roughly 14% seen once; the top ten hold approximately 13%. Sequences were obtained from PBMCs. These receptor sequences come from a man aged 55 to 70 with HTLV-1-associated myelopathy (HAM/TSP).

This clonotype was found many times. The chain is built from TRBV12-3 or TRBV12-4 and TRBJ1-6, with D perhaps TRBD1 (5 bases). With 7 bases removed from V and 7 bases from J, the gap between germline ends came to 14 bases. CDR3 length: 14 amino acids. This CDR3 reads CASTLGRRNSPLHF. CDR3 in DNA: TGTGCCAGCACCCTGGGACGGAGAAATTCACCCCTCCACTTT.

This clonotype showed up many times. V gene TRBV7-9 combines with J gene TRBJ2-2, with 9 positions matching TRBD1. V shed 3 bases and J 7 bases; nucleotides not matched to a gene: 6. The CDR3 runs to 15 residues. Germline loops: CDR1 SEHNR, CDR2 FQNEAQ (reference sequence). The CDR3 DNA sequence: TGTGCCAGCAGCTTGGGGACAGGGACCGTCGGGGAGCTGTTTTTT. Translating gives CASSLGTGTVGELFF.

This clonotype occurred many times. The rearrangement uses TRBV20-1 and TRBJ1-4; D may be TRBD1 (6 bases). V lost 3 bases to trimming and J lost 7 bases, with 18 bases between them. The CDR3 covers 15 residues. The V gene's germline CDR1 is DFQATT and CDR2 SNEGSKA (reference sequence). Here the CDR3 DNA reads TGCAGTGCTAGCAGCTCCAGGGGTTCGATTGAAAAACTGTTTTTT. This translates into CSASSSRGSIEKLFF.

This clonotype was counted ten times or more. The chain is built from TRBV12-3 or TRBV12-4 and TRBJ2-1; a weak D match, TRBD1 (5 bases). V was shortened by 8 bases and J by 6 bases, with 11 bases between the two germline ends. The CDR3 sequence is 12 residues long. The CDR3 is CASGPGRNEQFF. CDR3 sequence (DNA): TGTGCCAGCGGCCCAGGGCGCAATGAGCAGTTCTTC.

At least ten counts were recorded for this clonotype. The J gene is TRBJ2-1, the V gene TRBV12-3 or TRBV12-4; maybe TRBD2 (6 bases). The CDR3 consists of 13 residues. V was shortened by 6 bases and J by 9 bases, with 15 bases between the two germline ends. The CDR3 DNA reads as TGTGCCAGCAGCCTTAACTTGGGGGGTGAGCAGTTCTTC. This codes for CASSLNLGGEQFF.

The rearrangement uses TRBV7-7 and TRBJ2-7; 11 bases fit TRBD2. The germline V gene encodes CDR1 SSHAT and CDR2 FNYEAQ (reference sequence). J lost 0 bases, V lost 8 bases, and 3 bases had no gene match. CDR3 size: 14 residues. The CDR3 DNA follows: TGTGCCAGCCCGCTAGCGGGGGGCTCCTACGAGCAGTACTTC. This translates into CASPLAGGSYEQYF. Based on the CDR3 plus reference TRBV7-7 and TRBJ2-7, the full variable domain is GAGVSQSPRYKVTKRGQDVTLRCDPISSHATLYWYQQALGQGPEFLTYFNYEAQPDKSGLPSDRFSAERPEGSISTLTIQRTEQRDSAMYRCASPLAGGSYEQYFGPGTRLTVT.

The table lists this clonotype with many counts. The chain combines TRBV7-2 with TRBJ1-2; D is ambiguous. Germline V gene sequence: CDR1 SGHTA, CDR2 FQGNSA. V lost 4 bases, J lost 8 bases, and 17 bases lay in between. CDR3 length: 14 amino acids. The CDR3 DNA follows: TGTGCCAGCAGCTCCAGACCTGGTGCTGAGGGCTACACCTTC. Residues: CASSSRPGAEGYTF.

This clonotype occurred many times. The rearrangement uses TRBV11-2 and TRBJ2-2; 9 bases align to TRBD2. Germline V gene sequence: CDR1 SGHAT, CDR2 FQNNGV. The V gene end was trimmed by 5 bases and the J gene end by 8 bases; junction bases not matched to a gene: 6. The CDR3 is made up of 14 amino acids. This CDR3 reads CASSPLAGWGELFF. CDR3 sequence (DNA): TGTGCCAGCAGCCCGCTAGCGGGGTGGGGGGAGCTGTTTTTT.

This clonotype occurred many times. The V gene is TRBV4-1, the J gene TRBJ2-3, with 7 bases lining up with TRBD2. The CDR3 runs to 16 residues. V shed 2 bases, J shed 0 bases, and the junction held 5 bases outside the gene matches. Germline V gene sequence: CDR1 MGHRA, CDR2 YSYEKL. The CDR3 nucleotides are TGCGCCAGCAGCCAATTAGCTAGCGGAAGCACAGATACGCAGTATTTT. Protein sequence: CASSQLASGSTDTQYF.

Ten or more counts support this clonotype. CDR3 coding DNA: TGCAGTGCTGGGGCGAACACTGAAGCTTTCTTT. Translation gives CSAGANTEAFF. The chain joins TRBV20-1 to TRBJ1-1, with a possible D match to TRBD1 (5 bases). The CDR3 consists of 11 residues. V lost 5 bases, J lost 1 base, and 5 bases lay in between. CDR1 and CDR2 (germline): DFQATT, SNEGSKA (reference sequence).

This clonotype was seen many times. The chain is built from TRBV5-6 and TRBJ1-6, with TRBD1 identical over 9 bases. Germline loops: CDR1 SGHDT, CDR2 YYEEEE. This CDR3 is built from 14 residues. Germline trimming cut 6 bases from V and 10 bases from J; bases unmatched to any gene: 8. CDR3 DNA: TGTGCCAGCACCAGGGACAGGGTTCCGTCACCCCTCCACTTT. Its translation is CASTRDRVPSPLHF. The variable domain in full, with the rest retrieved from reference TRBV5-6 and TRBJ1-6, is DAGVTQSPTHLIKTRGQQVTLRCSPKSGHDTVSWYQQALGQGPQFIFQYYEEEERQRGNFPDRFSGHQFPNYSSELNVNALLLGDSALYLCASTRDRVPSPLHFGNGTRLTVT.

This clonotype has a count of ten or more. The J gene is TRBJ1-1, the V gene TRBV14; no clear D gene. The V end lost 3 bases, the J end lost 4 bases, and 9 bases lay between the germline ends. This CDR3 has 13 amino acids. Per the germline V gene, CDR1 is SGHDN and CDR2 is FVKESK. The CDR3 protein is CASSHWSATEAFF. DNA for the CDR3: TGTGCCAGCAGCCATTGGTCGGCCACTGAAGCTTTCTTT.

Many counts were recorded for this clonotype. The chain links TRBV24-1 to TRBJ2-3; D tentatively reads TRBD1 or TRBD2 (5 bases each). The CDR3 is made up of 12 amino acids. Germline V lookup: CDR1 KGHDR, CDR2 SFDVKD. V was cut by 9 bases and J by 2 bases, with 8 bases left in between. CDR3 residues: CATLGDTDTQYF. Here the CDR3 DNA reads TGTGCCACCTTGGGGGACACAGATACGCAGTATTTT.

Comments on this clonotype: This may be a read error: a much more frequent sequence differs by one nucleotide. The chain couples TRBV5-1 to TRBJ2-6, with D perhaps being TRBD1 or TRBD2 (5 bases each). There are 16 residues in the CDR3. Germline V CDR1 and CDR2: SGHRS, YFSETQ. Trimming removed 5 bases from V and 4 bases from J, with 16 bases in between. The CDR3 is CASRAWGSGGANVLTF. The DNA of the CDR3 is TGCGCCAGCAGAGCTTGGGGGTCTGGGGGGGCCAACGTCCTGACTTTC.

The table lists this clonotype with many counts. J is TRBJ2-2 and V is TRBV12-5; possible D gene TRBD2, 5 bases. Per germline, CDR1 LGHNT and CDR2 FRNRAP. This CDR3 contains 15 residues. The V end was cut by 8 bases, the J end by 0 bases, with 13 bases between. CDR3 in amino acids: CASTPGVANTGELFF. The CDR3 DNA sequence: TGTGCTAGTACACCCGGGGTAGCGAACACCGGGGAGCTGTTTTTT.

This clonotype has ten or more counts. This chain uses TRBV29-1 with TRBJ1-1; D perhaps matches TRBD1 (6 bases). V was trimmed by 4 bases and J by 0 bases, leaving 9 bases between them. The CDR3 totals 13 residues. Germline values: CDR1 SQVTM, CDR2 ANQGSEA. As DNA, the CDR3 is TGCAGCGTTGCGGCAGGGGTGAACACTGAAGCTTTCTTT. Protein sequence: CSVAAGVNTEAFF. Complete variable domain (other parts from reference TRBV29-1 and TRBJ1-1): SAVISQKPSRDICQRGTSLTIQCQVDSQVTMMFWYRQQPGQSLTLIATANQGSEATYESGFVIDKFPISRPNLTFSTLTVSNMSPEDSSIYLCSVAAGVNTEAFFGQGTRLTVV.

There are many counts of this clonotype. The V and J genes are TRBV9 and TRBJ2-3; no clear D gene. CDR3 size: 14 residues. The germline CDR1 and CDR2 sequences are SGDLS and YYNGEE. V dropped 4 bases and J dropped 0 bases, with 9 bases sitting between them. The CDR3 loop reads CASSHQGSTDTQYF. The CDR3 DNA is TGTGCCAGCAGCCACCAAGGGAGCACAGATACGCAGTATTTT.

This clonotype has at least ten counts. This chain uses TRBV20-1 with TRBJ2-1, with a possible D match to TRBD1 (5 bases). Per germline, CDR1 DFQATT and CDR2 SNEGSKA (reference sequence). There are 14 residues in the CDR3. V lost 8 bases to trimming and J lost 0 bases, with 14 bases between them. The chain's CDR3 is CSSKQGGSYNEQFF. The CDR3 coding sequence is TGCAGTTCAAAGCAGGGTGGCTCCTACAATGAGCAGTTCTTC.

In its sample, this clonotype is medium-sized. The chain has TRBV7-8 and TRBJ1-1; 11 bases are a match to TRBD1. The CDR3 extends over 18 amino acids. V lost 3 bases to trimming and J lost 1 base; unmatched junction nucleotides: 10. Germline CDR1 is SGHVS and CDR2 is FQNEAQ. The CDR3 bases are TGTGCCAGCAGCTTCACATGGACAGGGGGCGAGTGGAACACTGAAGCTTTCTTT. Translation: CASSFTWTGGEWNTEAFF.

This clonotype was detected ten times or more. The CDR3: CASSLAGGVPSYEQYF. CDR3 nucleotide sequence: TGTGCCAGCAGCTTAGCAGGAGGGGTCCCTTCCTACGAGCAGTACTTC. The chain recombines TRBV7-2 with TRBJ2-7; tentative D call: TRBD2 (6 bases). The CDR3 has 16 residues. V dropped 0 bases and J dropped 1 base, with 13 bases sitting between them. The germline V gene encodes CDR1 SGHTA and CDR2 FQGNSA. Full variable domain (outside the CDR3, taken from reference TRBV7-2 and TRBJ2-7): GAGVSQSPSNKVTEKGKDVELRCDPISGHTALYWYRQSLGQGLEFLIYFQGNSAPDKSGLPSDRFSAERTGGSVSTLTIQRTQQEDSAVYLCASSLAGGVPSYEQYFGPGTRLTVT.

This clonotype was seen repeatedly, ten times or more. V usage is TRBV5-1 and J usage is TRBJ1-5; D might be TRBD1 (5 bases). The V gene's germline CDR1 is SGHRS and CDR2 YFSETQ. The CDR3 contains 15 residues. Trimming left V 2 bases short and J 7 bases short, with 16 bases between. CDR3 DNA: TGCGCCAGCAGCTTTGACAGCCAGCAGGGACAGCCCCAGCATTTT. This gives the protein CASSFDSQQGQPQHF.

This clonotype was picked up many times. The rearrangement uses TRBV13 and TRBJ2-3; D unresolved. The CDR3 length is 14 residues. Germline V CDR1 and CDR2: PRHDT, FYEKMQ (reference sequence). V dropped 5 bases and J dropped 3 bases, with 12 bases sitting between them. The CDR3 DNA sequence: TGTGCCAGCAGCACCGCCCTGGGGACAGATACGCAGTATTTT. Translated, it gives CASSTALGTDTQYF.

V gene TRBV7-6 combines with J gene TRBJ2-1; weak D call: TRBD2 (5 bases). The CDR3 consists of 13 residues. The germline V gene has CDR1 SGHVS and CDR2 FNYEAQ. Trimming pared 6 bases from V and 5 bases from J, leaving 11 bases between. The CDR3 region is CASSQTSNNEQFF. The CDR3 region has the DNA TGTGCCAGCAGTCAAACTAGTAACAATGAGCAGTTCTTC.

At least ten counts were recorded for this clonotype. The chain employs TRBV6-6 and TRBJ1-5, with D possibly matching TRBD1 (6 bases). The CDR3 totals 15 residues. V was trimmed by 4 bases and J by 1 base, leaving 11 bases between them. Germline CDR1 reads MNHNY; CDR2 reads SVGAGI (reference sequence). CDR3 DNA: TGTGCCAGCAGTTTCATGGGGGCCAGCAATCAGCCCCAGCATTTT. As protein: CASSFMGASNQPQHF.

This clonotype was seen ten or more times. The chain uses TRBV5-6 and TRBJ2-3; 8 bases line up with TRBD1. CDR1 and CDR2 from the germline V gene are SGHDT and YYEEEE. The CDR3 has 15 amino acids. Trimming took 4 bases from V and 3 from J; bases not matched to a gene: 7. CDR3 DNA sequence: TGTGCCAGCAGCACATGGACAGGGTATACAGATACGCAGTATTTT. It translates to CASSTWTGYTDTQYF.

A note on this clonotype: Compared with germline, one end of the junction differs, possibly owing to a read error. The chain couples TRBV27 to TRBJ2-7; a possible D gene is TRBD2 (5 bases). The CDR3 sequence is 14 residues long. CDR1 and CDR2 (germline): MNHEY, SMNVEV (reference sequence). CDR3: CASSPSRGPYEQCF. The CDR3 DNA follows: TGTGCCAGCAGTCCATCCCGGGGTCCCTACGAGCAGTGCTTC.

This clonotype was seen repeatedly, ten times or more. This sequence joins TRBV28 and TRBJ2-1, with TRBD2 matching 8 bases. This CDR3 contains 12 residues. The junction had 5 bases not matched to a gene; V was cut back by 6 bases and J by 10 bases. The germline CDR1 and CDR2 sequences are MDHEN and SYDVKM. As DNA, the CDR3 is TGTGCCAGCAGGCGGGGGGTCGGAGAGCAGTTCTTC. This codes for CASRRGVGEQFF.